These 15 T cell receptor beta chains share one sample of origin, sequenced in a study of identifying expanded T cells in peripheral blood. TCRdb's copy holds only in-frame clones and misses some; the assay was immunoSEQ multiplex PCR. The repertoire holds approximately 80,000 clones, around four fifths seen once, with 15% to 20% in the top ten. The sequencing sample was made of blood. Receptor source: a person aged 18-69 years in good health.

Only one count was recorded for this clone. The chain links TRBV2 to TRBJ2-7; 9 bases align to TRBD2. With V trimmed by 7 bases and J by 3 bases, 4 bases remained unmatched. This CDR3 has 13 amino acids. In germline, CDR1 is SNHLY, CDR2 FYNNEI. DNA for the CDR3: TGTGCCAGCAAAGCGGGAGGACTCTACGAGCAGTACTTC. Its translation: CASKAGGLYEQYF.

DNA of the CDR3: TGTGCCAGCAGCGTAGGTGGGAGAGAGTACGAGCAGTACTTC. Protein: CASSVGGREYEQYF. The rearrangement uses TRBV9 and TRBJ2-7; possibly TRBD2 for D (5 bases). From germline, CDR1 is SGDLS and CDR2 YYNGEE. V lost 0 bases, J lost 4 bases, and 11 bases lay in between. The CDR3 runs to 14 residues.

The chain employs TRBV7-3 and TRBJ2-3, with TRBD2 matching 9 bases. Germline V CDR1 and CDR2: SGHTA, FQGTGA. The CDR3 has 15 residues. V was clipped by 2 bases and J by 7 bases; unmatched bases: 7. CDR3 nucleotide sequence: TGTGCCAGCAGCTTAGGAGCGGGAGGTTCAAATACGCAGTATTTT. Its translation: CASSLGAGGSNTQYF.

This chain links TRBV5-1 with TRBJ2-7; no firm D call. V lost 0 bases, J lost 6 bases, and 10 bases lay in between. The CDR3 totals 13 residues. Germline V gene data show CDR1 as SGHRS and CDR2 as YFSETQ. The CDR3 DNA follows: TGCGCCAGCAGCTTGGCCGGGCGGAGCGAGCAGTACTTC. This encodes CASSLAGRSEQYF. Combining the CDR3 with reference TRBV5-1 and TRBJ2-7 gives the whole variable domain KAGVTQTPRYLIKTRGQQVTLSCSPISGHRSVSWYQQTPGQGLQFLFEYFSETQRNKGNFPGRFSGRQFSNSRSEMNVSTLELGDSALYLCASSLAGRSEQYFGPGTRLTVT.

This sequence joins TRBV29-1 and TRBJ2-1, with 7 positions matching TRBD1. Losses at the gene ends were 6 bases for V and 6 bases for J; bases not matched to a gene: 8. The V gene's germline CDR1 is SQVTM and CDR2 ANQGSEA. The CDR3 totals 13 residues. The CDR3 is CSVGRGQTNEQFF. CDR3 coding DNA: TGCAGCGTCGGCAGGGGACAGACCAATGAGCAGTTCTTC.

The rearrangement links TRBV7-9 to TRBJ2-1, with D possibly called TRBD1 or TRBD2 (5 bases each). Germline lookup yields CDR1 SEHNR and CDR2 FQNEAQ (reference sequence). The CDR3 totals 15 residues. Trimming removed 5 bases from V and 5 bases from J, with 16 bases in between. The CDR3 sequence is CASSPRAGTNNEQFF. CDR3 nucleotide sequence: TGTGCCAGCAGCCCTCGTGCAGGGACCAACAATGAGCAGTTCTTC.

The chain couples TRBV6-5 to TRBJ1-2; 7 bases fit TRBD1. Germline CDR1 and CDR2: MNHEY and SVGAGI. V shed 7 bases and J 4 bases; nucleotides not matched to a gene: 6. This CDR3 contains 13 residues. The CDR3 here is CASIDRVAYGYTF. For the CDR3, the DNA is TGTGCCAGCATCGACAGGGTGGCCTATGGCTACACCTTC.

This sequence joins TRBV6-5 and TRBJ2-7, with D unresolved. In germline, CDR1 is MNHEY, CDR2 SVGAGI. V gave up 6 bases and J gave up 6 bases, with 18 bases separating them. This CDR3 comprises 14 residues. The CDR3 spells CASRAPGRTTEQYF. CDR3 DNA sequence: TGTGCCAGCAGGGCCCCCGGGCGAACAACCGAGCAGTACTTC.

This chain uses TRBV25-1 with TRBJ2-7, with 9 bases fitting TRBD1. The germline gives CDR1 MGHDK, CDR2 SYGVNS. The CDR3 totals 13 residues. The junction had 5 bases not matched to a gene; V was cut back by 8 bases and J by 3 bases. DNA of the CDR3: TGTGCCAGCGGAGAGACAGGGGGCTACGAGCAGTACTTC. The encoded protein is CASGETGGYEQYF.

The J gene is TRBJ1-3, the V gene TRBV4-3, with unresolved D. The V end lost 4 bases, the J end lost 0 bases, and 16 bases lay between the germline ends. Per germline, CDR1 LGHNA and CDR2 YSLEER. The CDR3 runs 17 residues. The CDR3, as DNA: TGCGCCAGCAGCCCCGAGGCGGACGGGAGCTCTGGAAACACCATATATTTT. Translating it yields CASSPEADGSSGNTIYF.

This clone appeared a single time. The V and J genes are TRBV15 and TRBJ1-2; D is perhaps TRBD1 (5 bases). Germline CDR1 and CDR2: LNHNV and YYDKDF (reference sequence). This CDR3 is 15 amino acids long. V lost 5 bases, J lost 6 bases, and 19 bases lay in between. In DNA form, the CDR3 reads TGTGCCACCAGCCAGGAGAGAGGGGAGCTGAATGGCTACACCTTC. Its translation is CATSQERGELNGYTF. The full variable domain, with the rest looked up from reference TRBV15 and TRBJ1-2, is DAMVIQNPRYQVTQFGKPVTLSCSQTLNHNVMYWYQQKSSQAPKLLFHYYDKDFNNEADTPDNFQSRRPNTSFCFLDIRSPGLGDTAMYLCATSQERGELNGYTFGSGTRLTVV.

The CDR3 nucleotides are TGTGCCAGCAGTTTAGGACGGTTGACCTACGAGCAGTACTTC. Its protein is CASSLGRLTYEQYF. The J gene is TRBJ2-7, the V gene TRBV27; D unresolved. Germline V CDR1 and CDR2: MNHEY, SMNVEV (reference sequence). This CDR3 comprises 14 residues. V was trimmed by 2 bases and J by 2 bases, leaving 10 bases between them.

In regard to this clone: Other DNA sequences of this sample code for an identical CDR3. The chain uses TRBV2 and TRBJ2-2; D is perhaps TRBD1 or TRBD2 (5 bases each). Germline V gene data show CDR1 as SNHLY and CDR2 as FYNNEI. The CDR3 sequence is 14 residues long. V lost 6 bases and J lost 2, with 10 bases in between. The CDR3, as DNA: TGTGCCAGCAGGGGGACGGTTAACACCGGGGAGCTGTTTTTT. It is translated as CASRGTVNTGELFF.

The CDR3 here is CASSTREGHGYEQYF. The CDR3 DNA reads as TGTGCCAGCAGCACGCGGGAGGGCCACGGCTACGAGCAGTACTTC. The chain recombines TRBV7-8 with TRBJ2-7, with 9 bases fitting TRBD2. The CDR3 sequence is 15 residues long. The ends lost 5 bases at V and 3 bases at J; junction bases unmatched: 8. Germline CDR1 is SGHVS and CDR2 is FQNEAQ.

This rearrangement joins TRBV15 to TRBJ2-1; 8 nucleotides line up with TRBD2. The CDR3 length is 18 residues. Germline V lookup: CDR1 LNHNV, CDR2 YYDKDF (reference sequence). The J segment lost 2 bases and the V segment lost 1 base, leaving 10 bases of the junction unmatched. In DNA form, the CDR3 reads TGTGCCACCAGCAGAGGGTCCGGAGCGGGAGCAACCTACAATGAGCAGTTCTTC. The encoded protein is CATSRGSGAGATYNEQFF. Using reference TRBV15 and TRBJ2-1 for the parts outside the CDR3, the full variable domain is DAMVIQNPRYQVTQFGKPVTLSCSQTLNHNVMYWYQQKSSQAPKLLFHYYDKDFNNEADTPDNFQSRRPNTSFCFLDIRSPGLGDTAMYLCATSRGSGAGATYNEQFFGPGTRLTVL.